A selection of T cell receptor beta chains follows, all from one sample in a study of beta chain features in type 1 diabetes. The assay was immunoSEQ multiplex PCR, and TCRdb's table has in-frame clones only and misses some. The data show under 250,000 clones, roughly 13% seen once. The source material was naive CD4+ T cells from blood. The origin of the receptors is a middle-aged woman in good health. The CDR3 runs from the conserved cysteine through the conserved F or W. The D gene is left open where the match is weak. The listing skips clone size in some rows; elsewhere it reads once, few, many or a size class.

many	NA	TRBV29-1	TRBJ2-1	CSVTRQVSNEQFF	TGCAGCGTGACCAGGCAGGTGTCCAATGAGCAGTTCTTC
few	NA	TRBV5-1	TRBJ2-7	CASSQEGTRNSYEQYF	TGCGCCAGCAGCCAAGAAGGGACACGGAATTCCTACGAGCAGTACTTC
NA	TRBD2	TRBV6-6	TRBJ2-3	CASSYPSGADTQYF	TGTGCCAGCAGTTACCCTAGCGGGGCAGATACGCAGTATTTT
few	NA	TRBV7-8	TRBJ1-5	CASSLSRRGHGNQPQHF	TGTGCCAGCAGCTTATCACGTCGAGGGCATGGCAATCAGCCCCAGCATTTT
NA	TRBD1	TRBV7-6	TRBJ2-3	CASGPGTGITDTQYF	TGTGCCAGCGGGCCCGGGACAGGGATCACAGATACGCAGTATTTT
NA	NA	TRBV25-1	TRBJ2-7	CASSDRGYEQYF	TGTGCCAGCAGTGACAGGGGTTACGAGCAGTACTTC
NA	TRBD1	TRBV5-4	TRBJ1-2	CASSPSGTASYGYTF	TGTGCCAGCAGCCCCTCCGGGACAGCAAGTTATGGCTACACCTTC
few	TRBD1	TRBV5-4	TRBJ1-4	CASSVAGTGDEKLFF	TGTGCCAGCAGCGTGGCCGGGACAGGGGACGAAAAACTGTTTTTT
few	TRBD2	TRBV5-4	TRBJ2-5	CASSSSGGPVETQYF	TGTGCCAGCAGCTCTAGCGGGGGGCCTGTAGAGACCCAGTACTTC
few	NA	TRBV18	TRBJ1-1	CASSPTRRKNTEAFF	TGTGCCAGCTCACCGACAAGGAGGAAAAACACTGAAGCTTTCTTT
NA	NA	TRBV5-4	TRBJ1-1	CASSFWTAHNTEAFF	TGTGCCAGCAGCTTTTGGACAGCCCACAACACTGAAGCTTTCTTT
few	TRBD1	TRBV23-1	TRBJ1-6	CASSRNMTGGCSPLHF	TGCGCCAGCAGTCGAAATATGACAGGGGGCTGCTCACCCCTCCACTTT
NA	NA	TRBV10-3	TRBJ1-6	CAITGGNNSPLHF	TGTGCCATCACGGGGGGAAATAATTCACCCCTCCACTTT
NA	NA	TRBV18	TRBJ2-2	CASSPLNRLNTGELFF	TGTGCCAGCTCACCACTGAACAGGTTAAACACCGGGGAGCTGTTTTTT
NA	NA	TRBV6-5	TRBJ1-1	CASSYGEGTEAFF	TGTGCCAGCAGTTACGGGGAGGGCACTGAAGCTTTCTTT
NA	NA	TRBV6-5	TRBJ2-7	CASSRSAQYEQYF	TGTGCCAGCAGTAGGAGCGCGCAATACGAGCAGTACTTC
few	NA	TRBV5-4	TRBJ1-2	CASSLTGLNYGYTF	TGTGCCAGCAGCTTGACAGGGTTGAACTATGGCTACACCTTC
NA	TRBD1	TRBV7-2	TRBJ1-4	CASSLDRGGEKLFF	TGTGCCAGCAGCTTGGACAGGGGTGGTGAAAAACTGTTTTTT
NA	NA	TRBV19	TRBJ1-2	CASSIQAAQANYGYTF	TGTGCCAGTAGTATACAAGCGGCCCAAGCTAACTATGGCTACACCTTC
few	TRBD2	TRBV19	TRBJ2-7	CASSPRLAGGYEQYF	TGTGCCAGTAGTCCCCGACTAGCGGGGGGTTACGAGCAGTACTTC
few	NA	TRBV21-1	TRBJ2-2	CASSIGRGGSKCNTGELFF	TGTGCCAGCAGCATAGGACGGGGGGGCAGCAAATGTAACACCGGGGAGCTGTTTTTT
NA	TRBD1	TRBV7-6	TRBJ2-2	CASSLGQGGRTGELFF	TGTGCCAGCAGCTTAGGACAGGGGGGAAGGACCGGGGAGCTGTTTTTT
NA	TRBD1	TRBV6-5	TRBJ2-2	CASSTGTGVTGELFF	TGTGCCAGCAGCACCGGGACAGGGGTCACCGGGGAGCTGTTTTTT
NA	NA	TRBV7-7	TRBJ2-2	CASSLFGRGQSSNTGELFF	TGTGCCAGCAGCTTATTTGGCAGGGGACAATCATCGAACACCGGGGAGCTGTTTTTT
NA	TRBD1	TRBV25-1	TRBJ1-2	CASSEKTGTGFGYTF	TGTGCCAGCAGTGAAAAAACCGGGACAGGGTTCGGCTACACCTTC
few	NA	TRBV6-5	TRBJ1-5	CASSYSGQTQHF	TGTGCCAGCAGTTACTCGGGGCAGACCCAGCATTTT
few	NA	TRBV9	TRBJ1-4	CASSVAPQGELFF	TGTGCCAGCAGCGTAGCGCCACAGGGTGAACTGTTTTTT
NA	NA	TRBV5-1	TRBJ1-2	CASMAGAGKGYGYTF	TGCGCCAGCATGGCAGGGGCAGGCAAAGGCTATGGCTACACCTTC
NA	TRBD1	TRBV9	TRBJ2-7	CASSAGTGAYHEQYF	TGTGCCAGCAGCGCAGGGACAGGGGCTTATCACGAGCAGTACTTC
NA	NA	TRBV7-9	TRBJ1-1	CASSLLQGGTEAFF	TGTGCCAGCAGCTTACTGCAGGGAGGCACTGAAGCTTTCTTT
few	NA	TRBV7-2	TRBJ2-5	CASSTHREETQYF	TGTGCCAGCAGCACCCACAGGGAAGAGACCCAGTACTTC
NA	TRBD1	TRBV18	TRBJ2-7	CASSPPTQGDSYEQYF	TGTGCCAGCTCACCACCGACACAGGGGGACTCCTACGAGCAGTACTTC
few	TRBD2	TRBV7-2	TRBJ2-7	CASSLGLPASGGLTYEQYF	TGTGCCAGCAGCTTGGGTCTTCCGGCTAGCGGGGGACTAACCTACGAGCAGTACTTC
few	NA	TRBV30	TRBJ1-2	CAWTSNYGYTF	TGTGCCTGGACTTCTAACTATGGCTACACCTTC
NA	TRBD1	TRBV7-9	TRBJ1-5	CASSYTTGGNQPQHF	TGTGCCAGCAGTTACACGACAGGGGGCAATCAGCCCCAGCATTTT
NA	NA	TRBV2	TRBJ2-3	CASTTPPWGGRTDTQYF	TGTGCCAGCACCACCCCACCATGGGGAGGTCGCACAGATACGCAGTATTTT
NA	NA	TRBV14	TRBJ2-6	CASAVLGTGANVLTF	TGTGCCAGCGCCGTACTAGGAACTGGGGCCAACGTCCTGACTTTC
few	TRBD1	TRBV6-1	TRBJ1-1	CASQGGAGTEAFF	TGTGCCAGCCAAGGGGGCGCCGGCACTGAAGCTTTCTTT
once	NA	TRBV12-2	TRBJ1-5	CAPLDRDRHNQPQHF	TGTGCACCTCTTGACCGGGACAGGCACAATCAGCCCCAGCATTTT
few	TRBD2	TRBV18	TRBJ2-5	CASSPIAGDQETQYF	TGTGCCAGCTCACCAATAGCGGGGGACCAAGAGACCCAGTACTTC
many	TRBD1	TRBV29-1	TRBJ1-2	CSVEGGTGNEGYTF	TGCAGCGTTGAAGGAGGGACAGGGAATGAGGGCTACACCTTC